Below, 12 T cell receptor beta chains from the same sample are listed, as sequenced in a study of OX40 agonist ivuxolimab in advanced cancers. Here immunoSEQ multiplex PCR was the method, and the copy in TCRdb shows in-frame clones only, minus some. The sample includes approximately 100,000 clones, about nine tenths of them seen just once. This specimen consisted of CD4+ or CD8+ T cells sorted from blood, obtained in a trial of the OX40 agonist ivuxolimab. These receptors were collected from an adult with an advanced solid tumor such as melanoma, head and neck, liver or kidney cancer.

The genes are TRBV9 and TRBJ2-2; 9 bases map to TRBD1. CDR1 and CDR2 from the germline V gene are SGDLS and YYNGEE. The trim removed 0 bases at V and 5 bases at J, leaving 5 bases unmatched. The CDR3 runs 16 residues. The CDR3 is CASSVVGQGTTGELFF. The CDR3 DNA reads TGTGCCAGCAGCGTAGTTGGACAGGGGACGACCGGGGAGCTGTTTTTT.

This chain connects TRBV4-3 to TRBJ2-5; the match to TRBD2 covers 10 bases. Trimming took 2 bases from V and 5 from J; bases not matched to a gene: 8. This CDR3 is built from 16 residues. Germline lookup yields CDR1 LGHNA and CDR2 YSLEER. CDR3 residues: CASSQNLAGVAETQYF. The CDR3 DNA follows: TGCGCCAGCAGCCAAAATCTAGCGGGAGTGGCGGAGACCCAGTACTTC.

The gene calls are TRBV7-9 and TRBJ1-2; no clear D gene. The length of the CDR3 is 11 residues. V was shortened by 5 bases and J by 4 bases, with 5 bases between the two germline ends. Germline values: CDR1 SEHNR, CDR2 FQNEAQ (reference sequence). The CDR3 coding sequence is TGTGCCAGCAGCCAGGCCTATGGCTACACCTTC. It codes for CASSQAYGYTF.

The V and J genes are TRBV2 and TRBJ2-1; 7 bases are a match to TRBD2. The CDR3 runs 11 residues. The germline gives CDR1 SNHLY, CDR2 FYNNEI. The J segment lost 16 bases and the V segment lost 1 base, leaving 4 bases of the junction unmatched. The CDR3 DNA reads TGTGCCAGCAGTGAAGGGCGGGAGACTTTCTTC. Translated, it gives CASSEGRETFF.

CDR3 sequence (DNA): TGTGCCATCAGTGAGGGGGGCAGGGGTGACCTCGAGCAGTACTTC. Encoded protein: CAISEGGRGDLEQYF. This chain connects TRBV10-3 to TRBJ2-7; maybe TRBD1 (6 bases). Germline V gives CDR1 ENHRY, CDR2 SYGVKD. The V gene lost 2 bases and the J gene lost 6 bases, with 17 bases spanning the gap. The CDR3 runs 15 residues.

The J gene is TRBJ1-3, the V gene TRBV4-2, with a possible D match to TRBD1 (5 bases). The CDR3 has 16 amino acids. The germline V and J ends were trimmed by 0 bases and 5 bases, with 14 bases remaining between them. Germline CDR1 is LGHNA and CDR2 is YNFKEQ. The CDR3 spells CASSQDDRGDRNTIYF. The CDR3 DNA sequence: TGTGCCAGCAGCCAAGATGACAGAGGGGACCGAAACACCATATATTTT.

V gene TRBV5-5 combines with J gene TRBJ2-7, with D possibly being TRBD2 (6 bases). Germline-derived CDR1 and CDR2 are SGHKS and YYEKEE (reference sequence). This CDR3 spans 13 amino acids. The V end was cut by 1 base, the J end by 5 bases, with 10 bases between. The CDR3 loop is CASSLTSIHEQYF. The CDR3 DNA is TGTGCCAGCAGCTTGACTAGCATCCACGAGCAGTACTTC.

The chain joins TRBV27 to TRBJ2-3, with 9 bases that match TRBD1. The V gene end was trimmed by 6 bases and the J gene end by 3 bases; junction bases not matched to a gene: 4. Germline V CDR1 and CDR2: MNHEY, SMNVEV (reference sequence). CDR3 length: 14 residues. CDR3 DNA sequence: TGTGCCAGCAGGGGGACAGGGAAGACAGATACGCAGTATTTT. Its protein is CASRGTGKTDTQYF.

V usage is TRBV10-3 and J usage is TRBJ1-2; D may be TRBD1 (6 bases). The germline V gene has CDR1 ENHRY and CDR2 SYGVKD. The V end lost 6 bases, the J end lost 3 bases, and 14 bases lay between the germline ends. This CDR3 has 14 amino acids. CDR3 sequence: CAIRVGGADYGYTF. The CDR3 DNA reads TGTGCCATCAGGGTGGGGGGCGCGGACTATGGCTACACCTTC.

In nucleotides, the CDR3 is TGTGCCAGCAGGGGACAGGATAACTATGGCTACACCTTC. Residues: CASRGQDNYGYTF. The V gene is TRBV6-6, the J gene TRBJ1-2; 8 positions match TRBD1. From germline, CDR1 is MNHNY and CDR2 SVGAGI (reference sequence). The length of the CDR3 is 13 residues. V was clipped by 6 bases and J by 1 base; unmatched bases: 1.

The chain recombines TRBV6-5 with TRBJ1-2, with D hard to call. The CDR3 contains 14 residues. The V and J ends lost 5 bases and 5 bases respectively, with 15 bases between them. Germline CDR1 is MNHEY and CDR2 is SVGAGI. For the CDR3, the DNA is TGTGCCAGCAGTAACAACCGGGCCGATTATGGCTACACCTTC. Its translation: CASSNNRADYGYTF.

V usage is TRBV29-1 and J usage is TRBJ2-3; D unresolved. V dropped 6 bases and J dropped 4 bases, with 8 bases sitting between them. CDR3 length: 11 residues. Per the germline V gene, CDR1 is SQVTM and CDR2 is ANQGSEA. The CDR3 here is CSVTDPDTQYF. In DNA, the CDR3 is TGCAGCGTAACCGACCCAGATACGCAGTATTTT.